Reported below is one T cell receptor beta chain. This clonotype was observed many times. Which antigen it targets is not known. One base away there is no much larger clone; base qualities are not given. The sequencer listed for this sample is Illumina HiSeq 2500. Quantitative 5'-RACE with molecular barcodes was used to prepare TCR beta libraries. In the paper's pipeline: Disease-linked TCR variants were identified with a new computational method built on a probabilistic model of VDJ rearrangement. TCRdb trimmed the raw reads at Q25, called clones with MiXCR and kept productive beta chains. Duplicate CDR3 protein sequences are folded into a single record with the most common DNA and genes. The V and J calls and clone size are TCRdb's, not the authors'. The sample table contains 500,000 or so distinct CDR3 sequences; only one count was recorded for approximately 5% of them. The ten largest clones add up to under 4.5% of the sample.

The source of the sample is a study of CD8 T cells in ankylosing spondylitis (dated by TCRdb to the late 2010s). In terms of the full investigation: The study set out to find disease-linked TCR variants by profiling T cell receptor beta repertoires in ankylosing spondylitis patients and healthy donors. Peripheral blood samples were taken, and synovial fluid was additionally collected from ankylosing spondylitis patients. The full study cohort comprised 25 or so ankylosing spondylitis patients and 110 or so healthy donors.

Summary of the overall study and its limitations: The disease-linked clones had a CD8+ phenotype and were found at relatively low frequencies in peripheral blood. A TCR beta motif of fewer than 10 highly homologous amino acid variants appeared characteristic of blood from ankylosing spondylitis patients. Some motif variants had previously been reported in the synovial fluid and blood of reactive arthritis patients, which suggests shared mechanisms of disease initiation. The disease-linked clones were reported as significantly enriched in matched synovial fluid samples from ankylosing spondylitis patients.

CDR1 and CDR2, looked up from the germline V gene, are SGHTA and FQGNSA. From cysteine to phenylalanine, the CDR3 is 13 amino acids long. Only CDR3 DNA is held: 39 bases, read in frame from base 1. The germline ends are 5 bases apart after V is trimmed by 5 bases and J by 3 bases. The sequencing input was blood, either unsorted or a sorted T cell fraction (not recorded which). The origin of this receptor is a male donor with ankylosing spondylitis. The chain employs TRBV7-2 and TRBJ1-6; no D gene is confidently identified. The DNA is TGTGCCAGCAGCCCGGGCTATAATTCACCCCTCCACTTT. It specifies CASSPGYNSPLHF.